Reported below is one TCR beta chain. V gave up 5 bases and J gave up 4 bases, with 14 bases separating them. Germline CDR1 reads LGHDT; CDR2 reads YNNKEL (reference sequence). This CDR3 comprises 14 residues. The sample belongs to a study of blood T cell repertoires in COVID-19. Across the whole study: From the United States, Italy and Spain came samples of acute and convalescent COVID-19. PBMCs, B-cell-depleted T cells, or T cells provided the cDNA or gDNA that made up the material.

Sequencing was performed with immunoSEQ multiplex PCR; in TCRdb, only in-frame clones are kept and a portion is missing. The table records 140,000 or so clones, around 90% of them present only once. The source material was peripheral blood. This TCR was sampled from a man in his 70s with acute or convalescent COVID-19. This chain joins TRBV3-1 (or the pseudogene TRBV3-2) and TRBJ2-5; D might be TRBD1 (5 bases). CDR3 sequence (DNA): TGTGCCAGCAGCTATGGGGCATCAGGAGAGACCCAGTACTTC. It is translated as CASSYGASGETQYF.